This T cell receptor (beta chain) was sequenced for a study of low-dose radiotherapy and immunotherapy resistance in tumors. Turning to the study itself: Participants in Cohort 2 were given 1 Gy per fraction every two weeks, for 13 Gy over 26 weeks. Intravenous cyclophosphamide 200 mg/m2 was given every two weeks, one day before radiation and immunotherapy.

Alpha- and beta-chain coverage of first-strand cDNA came from TRAV- and TRBV-specific primers. Using a constant-region primer together with a V-primer adapter, TCRs were subjected to around 20 PCR cycles of amplification. TCRdb passed the reads through MiXCR, listing each CDR3 protein once. The sample contains 80,000 to 95,000 distinct CDR3 sequences, more than 8% of which appear only once. Stated time point: before trial treatment. Administered to the donors were nivolumab, ipilimumab, aspirin, low-dose cyclophosphamide and low-dose radiotherapy. Advanced solid tumors lacking tumor-infiltrating lymphocytes were present in eligible patients. This clonotype showed up many times. Germline V gives CDR1 MNHNY, CDR2 SVGAGI (reference sequence). Trimming pared 0 bases from V and 5 bases from J, leaving 11 bases between. This CDR3 spans 14 amino acids.

This sequence originates from a male donor with prostate cancer. The starting material was PBMCs, obtained before treatment. The V gene is TRBV6-6, the J gene TRBJ2-7, with D perhaps being TRBD1 or TRBD2 (5 bases each). CDR3 in amino acids: CASSYSGEKNEQYF. CDR3 DNA sequence: TGTGCCAGCAGTTACTCAGGGGAGAAGAACGAGCAGTACTTC.